The 24 T cell receptor beta chains reported below all come from one sample, sequenced in a study of blood T cell repertoires in COVID-19. The data were produced by immunoSEQ multiplex PCR, yet TCRdb's version contains in-frame clones alone and is incomplete. The profile shows about 380,000 clones, approximately 90% of them singletons. The sequenced sample was PBMCs or T cells enriched from blood (not recorded which). These receptors all come from a woman aged 18-29 years who had recovered from COVID-19.

The J gene is TRBJ2-7, the V gene TRBV6-5, with D perhaps matching TRBD1 (5 bases). Germline V gives CDR1 MNHEY, CDR2 SVGAGI. V lost 0 bases to trimming and J lost 8 bases, with 14 bases between them. The CDR3 spans 14 residues. The CDR3 nucleotides read TGTGCCAGCAGTTACTCGAATGGGGCCTCCAAGCAGTACTTC. Translation gives CASSYSNGASKQYF.

This clone was counted a few times. J is TRBJ2-1 and V is TRBV19, with TRBD2 matching 8 bases. The V segment lost 4 bases and the J segment 3 bases; nucleotides outside the gene matches: 11. The CDR3 consists of 17 residues. Germline V gives CDR1 LNHDA, CDR2 SQIVND (reference sequence). Written as DNA, the CDR3 is TGTGCCAGTAGTACGGGGCATGCGGGGGGAGACTACAATGAGCAGTTCTTC. Translated: CASSTGHAGGDYNEQFF.

Notes on this clone: No conserved phenylalanine or tryptophan ends this CDR3, so it is likely a read error. The limits of the CDR3 on the DNA are not certain, so only TCRdb's listed CDR3 is given. V usage is TRBV14 and J usage is TRBJ1-1. The CDR3 spans 12 residues, counting both ends. The germline V gene has CDR1 SGHDN and CDR2 FVKESK. CDR3 loop: CASSQDLVRGPV.

The chain couples TRBV11-2 to TRBJ2-5, with 7 bases identical to TRBD2. Germline V CDR1 and CDR2: SGHAT, FQNNGV. V trimming: 5 bases; J trimming: 1 base; junction bases outside the gene matches: 4. The CDR3 runs 14 residues. DNA for the CDR3: TGTGCCAGCAGCCCTACTAGCGTCCAAGAGACCCAGTACTTC. It is translated as CASSPTSVQETQYF.

The gene calls are TRBV30 and TRBJ1-2; 10 nucleotides agree with TRBD1. The V segment lost 3 bases and the J segment 4 bases; nucleotides outside the gene matches: 8. Germline V gene sequence: CDR1 GTSNPN, CDR2 SVGIG (reference sequence). CDR3 length: 15 residues. CDR3 bases: TGTGCCTGGAGCCTAGGACAGGGGGTCTCCTATGGCTACACCTTC. It specifies CAWSLGQGVSYGYTF.

The V call is TRBV27, the J call TRBJ2-5; 8 nucleotides match TRBD1. Trimming cost V 1 base and J 5 bases; bases outside gene matches: 9. This CDR3 has 16 residues. Germline V CDR1 and CDR2: MNHEY, SMNVEV (reference sequence). CDR3 in DNA: TGTGCCAGCAGTTTATGGGACTCAGGGGGCCACGAGACCCAGTACTTC. It translates to CASSLWDSGGHETQYF.

V and J are TRBV19 and TRBJ2-2, with a possible D match to TRBD2 (7 bases). This CDR3 contains 14 residues. V shed 9 bases and J shed 1 base, with 12 bases lying between them. CDR1 is LNHDA, CDR2 SQIVND, per germline (reference sequence). The CDR3 DNA sequence: TGTGCCAGCAGGGGAGGGAGGAACACCGGGGAGCTGTTTTTT. Protein sequence: CASRGGRNTGELFF. The entire variable domain, with the rest obtained from reference TRBV19 and TRBJ2-2, is as follows: DGGITQSPKYLFRKEGQNVTLSCEQNLNHDAMYWYRQDPGQGLRLIYYSQIVNDFQKGDIAEGYSVSREKKESFPLTVTSAQKNPTAFYLCASRGGRNTGELFFGEGSRLTVL.

The chain is built from TRBV9 and TRBJ2-1; perhaps TRBD1 as D (5 bases). The CDR3 has 18 amino acids. Germline CDR1 and CDR2: SGDLS and YYNGEE. Trimming shortened V by 0 bases and J by 0 bases, and 16 bases separated the two germline ends. The CDR3 is CASSVASTGLSSYNEQFF. The CDR3, as DNA: TGTGCCAGCAGCGTAGCGTCTACAGGTCTAAGCTCCTACAATGAGCAGTTCTTC. Full variable domain (remainder filled in from reference TRBV9 and TRBJ2-1): DSGVTQTPKHLITATGQRVTLRCSPRSGDLSVYWYQQSLDQGLQFLIQYYNGEERAKGNILERFSAQQFPDLHSELNLSSLELGDSALYFCASSVASTGLSSYNEQFFGPGTRLTVL.

This clone has only one observation. This chain uses TRBV11-2 with TRBJ2-1; D is possibly TRBD2 (6 bases). CDR3 size: 14 residues. Germline-derived CDR1 and CDR2 are SGHAT and FQNNGV. The germline V and J ends were trimmed by 0 bases and 12 bases, with 15 bases remaining between them. The CDR3 sequence: CASSLDSGWLMQFF. CDR3 sequence (DNA): TGTGCCAGCAGCTTAGATAGCGGATGGTTAATGCAGTTCTTC. Full variable domain (remainder filled in from reference TRBV11-2 and TRBJ2-1): EAGVAQSPRYKIIEKRQSVAFWCNPISGHATLYWYQQILGQGPKLLIQFQNNGVVDDSQLPKDRFSAERLKGVDSTLKIQPAKLEDSAVYLCASSLDSGWLMQFFGPGTRLTVL.

The CDR3 DNA follows: TGTGCCAGCAGTTCATCGGGACTAGCGGGGGGGGTGTCAGATACGCAGTATTTT. Residues: CASSSSGLAGGVSDTQYF. The chain employs TRBV27 and TRBJ2-3; TRBD2 matches at 16 bases. J gave up 4 bases and V 4 bases, and 8 bases lay outside the gene matches. The CDR3 runs to 18 residues. Germline V gene sequence: CDR1 MNHEY, CDR2 SMNVEV (reference sequence).

The DNA for the CDR3 is TGCGCCAGCAGCTTAGGGGCAGAAGCTTTCTTT. Protein: CASSLGAEAFF. The chain couples TRBV5-1 to TRBJ1-1, with D perhaps TRBD1 (5 bases). Per germline, CDR1 SGHRS and CDR2 YFSETQ. V gave up 2 bases and J gave up 8 bases, with 7 bases separating them. The CDR3 totals 11 residues. The full variable domain, rest sourced from reference TRBV5-1 and TRBJ1-1, is KAGVTQTPRYLIKTRGQQVTLSCSPISGHRSVSWYQQTPGQGLQFLFEYFSETQRNKGNFPGRFSGRQFSNSRSEMNVSTLELGDSALYLCASSLGAEAFFGQGTRLTVV.

The V call is TRBV5-1, the J call TRBJ1-1, with 8 bases that match TRBD1. Per germline, CDR1 SGHRS and CDR2 YFSETQ. CDR3 size: 16 residues. The V gene end was trimmed by 5 bases and the J gene end by 0 bases; junction bases not matched to a gene: 9. The CDR3 region has the DNA TGCGCCAGCAGGACAGGGGCGGTAGGGATGAACACTGAAGCTTTCTTT. This translates into CASRTGAVGMNTEAFF. The full variable domain, its missing parts supplied by reference TRBV5-1 and TRBJ1-1, is KAGVTQTPRYLIKTRGQQVTLSCSPISGHRSVSWYQQTPGQGLQFLFEYFSETQRNKGNFPGRFSGRQFSNSRSEMNVSTLELGDSALYLCASRTGAVGMNTEAFFGQGTRLTVV.

This chain connects TRBV6-5 to TRBJ1-5; D gene unclear. CDR1 MNHEY and CDR2 SVGAGI come from the germline V gene. The CDR3 loop spans 16 amino acids. V was clipped by 0 bases and J by 4 bases, with 13 bases between them. The CDR3 nucleotides are TGTGCCAGCAGTTACTCAGCCGGTTTATGGAATCAGCCCCAGCATTTT. It specifies CASSYSAGLWNQPQHF.

The chain joins TRBV11-2 to TRBJ2-1; 9 bases match TRBD2. Germline CDR1 is SGHAT and CDR2 is FQNNGV. The CDR3 has 15 residues. The junction had 3 bases not matched to a gene; V was cut back by 3 bases and J by 3 bases. The CDR3 DNA sequence: TGTGCCAGCAGCTTTCTAGCGGGGAGCTACAATGAGCAGTTCTTC. The encoded protein is CASSFLAGSYNEQFF.

V usage is TRBV5-6 and J usage is TRBJ1-4, with D possibly TRBD1 on 6 matching bases. Deletions cut 4 bases from V and 7 bases from J, with 11 bases between. The length of the CDR3 is 13 residues. CDR1 SGHDT and CDR2 YYEEEE come from the germline V gene. The CDR3 here is CASSITGIEKLFF. The CDR3 region has the DNA TGTGCCAGCAGCATAACAGGGATTGAAAAACTGTTTTTT. The entire variable domain, with the rest obtained from reference TRBV5-6 and TRBJ1-4, is as follows: DAGVTQSPTHLIKTRGQQVTLRCSPKSGHDTVSWYQQALGQGPQFIFQYYEEEERQRGNFPDRFSGHQFPNYSSELNVNALLLGDSALYLCASSITGIEKLFFGSGTQLSVL.

The chain carries TRBV28 and TRBJ2-7, with 7 bases identical to TRBD1. J lost 0 bases, V lost 5 bases, and 10 bases had no gene match. The CDR3 spans 16 residues. Looked up from germline, CDR1 is MDHEN and CDR2 is SYDVKM. This CDR3 is CASSLKRDSYSYEQYF. CDR3 DNA: TGTGCCAGCAGTCTAAAAAGGGACAGTTACTCCTACGAGCAGTACTTC.

J is TRBJ1-1 and V is TRBV7-2; 7 bases line up with TRBD1. Germline trimming cut 5 bases from V and 2 bases from J; bases unmatched to any gene: 8. In germline, CDR1 is SGHTA, CDR2 FQGNSA. The CDR3 loop spans 15 amino acids. The CDR3 protein is CASSDYRGPNTEAFF. CDR3 DNA: TGTGCCAGCAGCGATTACAGGGGCCCCAACACTGAAGCTTTCTTT.

The chain carries TRBV11-3 and TRBJ2-3, with D possibly TRBD2 on 6 matching bases. The CDR3 is made up of 13 amino acids. From germline, CDR1 is SGHNT and CDR2 YENEEA. Trimming removed 3 bases at V and 3 bases at J, with 7 bases between. This chain's CDR3 is CASSFGGTDTQYF. DNA of the CDR3: TGTGCCAGCAGCTTTGGAGGGACAGATACGCAGTATTTT.

This clone has a single count. In DNA, the CDR3 is TGTGCCAGCAGCGTAAACAGGGGGCGCGTCGACTATGGCTACACCTTC. Protein: CASSVNRGRVDYGYTF. The rearrangement joins TRBV11-2 to TRBJ1-2; 9 bases are a match to TRBD1. V lost 5 bases to trimming and J lost 3 bases; unmatched junction nucleotides: 10. The CDR3 is 16 residues long. Germline assignment: CDR1 SGHAT and CDR2 FQNNGV. Combining the CDR3 with reference TRBV11-2 and TRBJ1-2 gives the whole variable domain EAGVAQSPRYKIIEKRQSVAFWCNPISGHATLYWYQQILGQGPKLLIQFQNNGVVDDSQLPKDRFSAERLKGVDSTLKIQPAKLEDSAVYLCASSVNRGRVDYGYTFGSGTRLTVV.

This rearrangement joins TRBV27 to TRBJ2-6; tentatively, D is TRBD2 (5 bases). The V gene's germline CDR1 is MNHEY and CDR2 SMNVEV (reference sequence). The germline V and J ends were trimmed by 8 bases and 2 bases, with 13 bases remaining between them. The length of the CDR3 is 15 residues. CDR3 sequence reads: CASSLAGAGANVLTF. The DNA of the CDR3 is TGTGCCAGCTCGTTAGCCGGGGCTGGGGCCAACGTCCTGACTTTC.

The chain couples TRBV9 to TRBJ2-5, with 15 bases lining up with TRBD2. Trimming removed 4 bases from V and 0 bases from J; junction bases left unmatched: 4. The CDR3 runs 17 residues. Germline CDR1 is SGDLS and CDR2 is YYNGEE. The CDR3 DNA sequence: TGTGCCAGCAGCCATGGGACTAGCGGGGGGCACCAAGAGACCCAGTACTTC. Encoded protein: CASSHGTSGGHQETQYF.

With regard to this clone: Just one base apart from a much larger clone, this may be a read error. This chain joins TRBV2 and TRBJ1-6; 11 nucleotides match TRBD1. The V and J ends lost 6 bases and 9 bases, in that order; junction bases with no gene match: 1. Germline V gives CDR1 SNHLY, CDR2 FYNNEI. This CDR3 has 13 amino acids. CDR3 region: CASRGQGASPLHF. The CDR3 DNA sequence: TGTGCCAGCAGAGGACAGGGGGCTTCACCCCTCCACTTT.

The chain joins TRBV5-6 to TRBJ2-7; TRBD2 aligns across 7 bases. The CDR3 has 14 residues. V was pared by 1 base and J by 3 bases, with 4 bases of the junction left unmatched. CDR1 and CDR2 from the germline V gene are SGHDT and YYEEEE. Here the CDR3 reads CASSLFTGGYEQYF. The CDR3 nucleotides are TGTGCCAGCAGCTTGTTCACGGGGGGCTACGAGCAGTACTTC. Based on the CDR3 plus reference TRBV5-6 and TRBJ2-7, the full variable domain is DAGVTQSPTHLIKTRGQQVTLRCSPKSGHDTVSWYQQALGQGPQFIFQYYEEEERQRGNFPDRFSGHQFPNYSSELNVNALLLGDSALYLCASSLFTGGYEQYFGPGTRLTVT.

This chain links TRBV4-3 with TRBJ1-1, with D hard to call. The CDR3 has 13 residues. Trimming took off 3 bases at V and 1 base at J, with 6 bases between the two ends. Per the germline V gene, CDR1 is LGHNA and CDR2 is YSLEER. The CDR3 DNA is TGCGCCAGCAGCCACACACCGAACACTGAAGCTTTCTTT. This sequence encodes CASSHTPNTEAFF.